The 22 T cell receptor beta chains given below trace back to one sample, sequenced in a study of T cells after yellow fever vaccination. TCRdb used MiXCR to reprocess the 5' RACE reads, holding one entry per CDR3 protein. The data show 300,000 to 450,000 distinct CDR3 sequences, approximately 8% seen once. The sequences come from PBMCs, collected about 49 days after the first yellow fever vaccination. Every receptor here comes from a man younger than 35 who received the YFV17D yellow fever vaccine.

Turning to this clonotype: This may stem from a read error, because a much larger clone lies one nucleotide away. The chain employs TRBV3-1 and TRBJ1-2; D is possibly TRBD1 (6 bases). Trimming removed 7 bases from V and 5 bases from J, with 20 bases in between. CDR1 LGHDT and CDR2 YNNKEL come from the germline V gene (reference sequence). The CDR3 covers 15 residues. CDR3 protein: CASTPSLGGAYGYTF. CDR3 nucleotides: TGTGCCAGCACCCCATCCCTAGGGGGGGCATATGGCTACACCTTC.

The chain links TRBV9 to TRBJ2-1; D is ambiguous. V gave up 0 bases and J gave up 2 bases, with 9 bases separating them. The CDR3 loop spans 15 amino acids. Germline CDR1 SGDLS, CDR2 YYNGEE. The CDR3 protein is CASSVAAWAYNEQFF. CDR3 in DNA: TGTGCCAGCAGCGTAGCGGCGTGGGCCTACAATGAGCAGTTCTTC.

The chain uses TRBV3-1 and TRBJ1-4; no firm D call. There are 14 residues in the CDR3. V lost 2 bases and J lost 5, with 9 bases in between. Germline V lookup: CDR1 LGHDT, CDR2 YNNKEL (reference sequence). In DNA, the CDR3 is TGTGCCAGCAGCCAATCAGGCTCCAATGAAAAACTGTTTTTT. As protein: CASSQSGSNEKLFF. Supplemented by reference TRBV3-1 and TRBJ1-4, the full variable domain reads DTAVSQTPKYLVTQMGNDKSIKCEQNLGHDTMYWYKQDSKKFLKIMFSYNNKELIINETVPNRFSPKSPDKAHLNLHINSLELGDSAVYFCASSQSGSNEKLFFGSGTQLSVL.

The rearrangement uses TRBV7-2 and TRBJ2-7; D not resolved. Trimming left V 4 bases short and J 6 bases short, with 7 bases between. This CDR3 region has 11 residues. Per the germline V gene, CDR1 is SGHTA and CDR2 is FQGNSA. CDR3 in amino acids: CASSSWGEQYF. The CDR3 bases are TGTGCCAGCAGCTCCTGGGGCGAGCAGTACTTC.

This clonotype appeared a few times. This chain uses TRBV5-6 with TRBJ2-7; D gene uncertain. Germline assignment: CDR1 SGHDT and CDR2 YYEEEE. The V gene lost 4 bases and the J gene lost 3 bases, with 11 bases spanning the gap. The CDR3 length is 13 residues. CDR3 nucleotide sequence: TGTGCCAGCAGCCGGAGTTCCCACTACGAGCAGTACTTC. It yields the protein CASSRSSHYEQYF.

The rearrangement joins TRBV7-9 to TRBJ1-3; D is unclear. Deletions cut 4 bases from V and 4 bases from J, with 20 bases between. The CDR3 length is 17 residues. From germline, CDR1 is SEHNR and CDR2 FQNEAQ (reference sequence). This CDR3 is CASSSSTLSGYGNTIYF. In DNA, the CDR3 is TGTGCCAGCAGCTCCTCAACCCTGTCGGGGTACGGAAACACCATATATTTT. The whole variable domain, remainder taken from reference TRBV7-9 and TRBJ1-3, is DTGVSQNPRHKITKRGQNVTFRCDPISEHNRLYWYRQTLGQGPEFLTYFQNEAQLEKSRLLSDRFSAERPKGSFSTLEIQRTEQGDSAMYLCASSSSTLSGYGNTIYFGEGSWLTVV.

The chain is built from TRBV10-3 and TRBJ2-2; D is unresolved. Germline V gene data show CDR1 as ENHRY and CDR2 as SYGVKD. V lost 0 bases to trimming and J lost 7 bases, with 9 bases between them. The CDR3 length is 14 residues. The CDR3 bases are TGTGCCATCAGTGAGTCGATACCCGGCGGGGAGCTGTTTTTT. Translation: CAISESIPGGELFF.

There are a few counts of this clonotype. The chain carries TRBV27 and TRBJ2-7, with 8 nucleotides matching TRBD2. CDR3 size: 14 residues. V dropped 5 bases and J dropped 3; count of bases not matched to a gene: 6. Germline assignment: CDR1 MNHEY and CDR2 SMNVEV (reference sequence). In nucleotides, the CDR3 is TGTGCCAGCAGTATCAGCGGGGGACTCTACGAGCAGTACTTC. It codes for CASSISGGLYEQYF.

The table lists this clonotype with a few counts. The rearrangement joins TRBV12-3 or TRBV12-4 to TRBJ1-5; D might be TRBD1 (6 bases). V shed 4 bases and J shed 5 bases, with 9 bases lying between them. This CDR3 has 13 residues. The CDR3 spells CASSWGADQPQHF. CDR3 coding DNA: TGTGCCAGCAGTTGGGGGGCCGATCAGCCCCAGCATTTT.

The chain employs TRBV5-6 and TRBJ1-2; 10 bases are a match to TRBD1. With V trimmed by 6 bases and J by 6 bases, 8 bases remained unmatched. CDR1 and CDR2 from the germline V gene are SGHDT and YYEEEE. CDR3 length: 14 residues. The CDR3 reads CASTWTGGLNGYTF. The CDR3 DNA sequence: TGTGCCAGCACCTGGACAGGGGGTTTGAATGGCTACACCTTC.

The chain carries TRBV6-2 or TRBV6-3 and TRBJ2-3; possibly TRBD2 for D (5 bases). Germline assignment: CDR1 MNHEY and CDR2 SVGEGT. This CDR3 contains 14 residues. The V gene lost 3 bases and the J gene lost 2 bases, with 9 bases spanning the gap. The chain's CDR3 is CASSYPDFTDTQYF. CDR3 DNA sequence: TGTGCCAGCAGTTATCCGGACTTCACAGATACGCAGTATTTT.

The CDR3 protein is CASSQDGQGEIEQYF. The CDR3 DNA reads as TGCGCCAGCAGCCAAGACGGGCAGGGGGAGATCGAGCAGTACTTC. J is TRBJ2-7 and V is TRBV4-3; 7 nucleotides align to TRBD1. Per germline, CDR1 LGHNA and CDR2 YSLEER. The CDR3 loop spans 15 amino acids. The V gene end was trimmed by 0 bases and the J gene end by 6 bases; junction bases not matched to a gene: 8.

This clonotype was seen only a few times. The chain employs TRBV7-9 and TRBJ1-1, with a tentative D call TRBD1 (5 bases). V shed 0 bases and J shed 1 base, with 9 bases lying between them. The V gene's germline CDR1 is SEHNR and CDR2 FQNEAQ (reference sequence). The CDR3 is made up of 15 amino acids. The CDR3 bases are TGTGCCAGCAGCTTAGCGCTTGGGGGGAACACTGAAGCTTTCTTT. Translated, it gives CASSLALGGNTEAFF.

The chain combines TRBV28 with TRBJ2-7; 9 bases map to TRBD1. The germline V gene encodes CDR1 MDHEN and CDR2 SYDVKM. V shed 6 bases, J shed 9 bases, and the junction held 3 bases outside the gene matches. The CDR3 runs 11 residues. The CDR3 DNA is TGTGCCAGCAGGGGACAGGGTGGGCAGTACGTC. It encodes CASRGQGGQYV.

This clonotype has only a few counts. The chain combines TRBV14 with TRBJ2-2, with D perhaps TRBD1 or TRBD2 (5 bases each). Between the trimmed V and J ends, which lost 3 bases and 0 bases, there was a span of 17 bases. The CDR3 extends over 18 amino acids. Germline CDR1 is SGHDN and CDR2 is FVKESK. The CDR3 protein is CASSQSGTGSPNTGELFF. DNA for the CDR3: TGTGCCAGCAGCCAGTCCGGGACGGGATCTCCGAACACCGGGGAGCTGTTTTTT.

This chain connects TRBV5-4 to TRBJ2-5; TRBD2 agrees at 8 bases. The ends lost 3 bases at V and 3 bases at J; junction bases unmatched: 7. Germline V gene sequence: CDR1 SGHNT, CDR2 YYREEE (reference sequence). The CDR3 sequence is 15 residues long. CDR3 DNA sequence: TGTGCCAGCAGCTGGAGGCGGGGGGAAAAAGAGACCCAGTACTTC. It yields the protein CASSWRRGEKETQYF. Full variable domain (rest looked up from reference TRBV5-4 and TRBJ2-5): ETGVTQSPTHLIKTRGQQVTLRCSSQSGHNTVSWYQQALGQGPQFIFQYYREEENGRGNFPPRFSGLQFPNYSSELNVNALELDDSALYLCASSWRRGEKETQYFGPGTRLLVL.

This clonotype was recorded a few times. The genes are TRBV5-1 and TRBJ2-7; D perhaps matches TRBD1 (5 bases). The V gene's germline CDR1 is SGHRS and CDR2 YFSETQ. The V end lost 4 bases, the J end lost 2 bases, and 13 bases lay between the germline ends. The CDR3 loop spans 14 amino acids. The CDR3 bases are TGCGCCAGCAGCCCGACAAAGGGGACCTACGAGCAGTACGTC. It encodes CASSPTKGTYEQYV.

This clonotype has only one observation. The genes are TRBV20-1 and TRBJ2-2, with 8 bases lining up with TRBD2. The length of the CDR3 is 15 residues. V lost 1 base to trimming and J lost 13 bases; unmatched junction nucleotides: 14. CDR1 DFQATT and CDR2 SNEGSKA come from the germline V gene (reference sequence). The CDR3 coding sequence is TGCAGTGCTAGAGTAACAAGCGGGGGCCCCGGTCGGCTGTTTTTT. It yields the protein CSARVTSGGPGRLFF.

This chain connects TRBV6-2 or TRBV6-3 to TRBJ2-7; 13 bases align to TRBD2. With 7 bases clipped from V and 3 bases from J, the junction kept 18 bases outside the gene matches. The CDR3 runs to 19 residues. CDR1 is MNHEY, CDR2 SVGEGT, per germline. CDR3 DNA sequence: TGTGCCAGCACGTTCACCAGGACTAGCGGGGGCATTCCCGACTACGAGCAGTACGTC. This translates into CASTFTRTSGGIPDYEQYV.

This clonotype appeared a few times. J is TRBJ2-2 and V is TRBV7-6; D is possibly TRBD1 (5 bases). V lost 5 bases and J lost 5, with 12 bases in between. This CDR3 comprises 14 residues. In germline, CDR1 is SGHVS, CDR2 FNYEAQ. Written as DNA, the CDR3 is TGTGCCAGCAGCGTGGCAGGGCGGACCGGGGAGCTGTTTTTT. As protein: CASSVAGRTGELFF.

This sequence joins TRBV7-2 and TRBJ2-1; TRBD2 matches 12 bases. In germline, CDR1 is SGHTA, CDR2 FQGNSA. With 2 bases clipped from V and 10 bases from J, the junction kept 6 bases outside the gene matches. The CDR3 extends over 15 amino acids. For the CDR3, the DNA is TGTGCCAGCAGCTTAACTAGCGGGGGGCCTCGCGAGCAGTTCTTC. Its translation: CASSLTSGGPREQFF.

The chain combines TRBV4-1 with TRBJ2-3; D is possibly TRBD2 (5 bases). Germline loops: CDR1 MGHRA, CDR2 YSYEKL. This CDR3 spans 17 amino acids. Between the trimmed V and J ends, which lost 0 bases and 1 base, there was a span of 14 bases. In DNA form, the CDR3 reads TGCGCCAGCAGCCAAGATTTCCTAGCTCGAGGCACAGATACGCAGTATTTT. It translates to CASSQDFLARGTDTQYF.